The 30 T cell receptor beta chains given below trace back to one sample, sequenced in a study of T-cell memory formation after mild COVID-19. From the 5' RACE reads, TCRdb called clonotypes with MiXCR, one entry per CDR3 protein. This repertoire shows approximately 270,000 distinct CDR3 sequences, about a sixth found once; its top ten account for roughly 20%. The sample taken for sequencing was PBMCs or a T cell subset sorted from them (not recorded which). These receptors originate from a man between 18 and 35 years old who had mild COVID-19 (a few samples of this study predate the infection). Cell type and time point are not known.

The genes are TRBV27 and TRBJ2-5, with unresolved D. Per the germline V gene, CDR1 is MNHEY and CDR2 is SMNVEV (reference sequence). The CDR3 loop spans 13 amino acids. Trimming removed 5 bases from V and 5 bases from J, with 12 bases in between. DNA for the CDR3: TGTGCCAGCAGTCCCCGCTTATGGGAGACCCAGTACTTC. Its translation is CASSPRLWETQYF.

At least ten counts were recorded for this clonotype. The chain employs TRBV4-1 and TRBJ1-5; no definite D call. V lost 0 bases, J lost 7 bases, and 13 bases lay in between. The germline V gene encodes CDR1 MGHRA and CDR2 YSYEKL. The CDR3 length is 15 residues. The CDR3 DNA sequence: TGCGCCAGCAGCCAAGAGGTTACGGGTGAGCAGCCCCAGCATTTT. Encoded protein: CASSQEVTGEQPQHF.

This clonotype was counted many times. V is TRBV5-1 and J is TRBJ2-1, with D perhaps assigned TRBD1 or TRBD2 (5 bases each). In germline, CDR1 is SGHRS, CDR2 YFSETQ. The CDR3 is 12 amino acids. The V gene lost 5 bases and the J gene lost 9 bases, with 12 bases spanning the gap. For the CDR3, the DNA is TGCGCCAGCAGGGACCCGAGGGGTGAGCAGTTCTTC. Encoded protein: CASRDPRGEQFF.

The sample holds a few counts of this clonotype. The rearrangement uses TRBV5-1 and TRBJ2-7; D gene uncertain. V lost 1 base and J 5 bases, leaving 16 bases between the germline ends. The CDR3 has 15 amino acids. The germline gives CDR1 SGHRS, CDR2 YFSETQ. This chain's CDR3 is CASSLNPGGLHEQYV. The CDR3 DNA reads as TGCGCCAGCAGCTTGAACCCGGGCGGCTTACACGAGCAGTACGTC.

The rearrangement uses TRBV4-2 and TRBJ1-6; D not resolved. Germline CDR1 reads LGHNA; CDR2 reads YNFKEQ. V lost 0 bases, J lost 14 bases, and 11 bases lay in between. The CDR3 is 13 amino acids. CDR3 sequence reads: CASSQEDTSSLHF. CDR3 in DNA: TGTGCCAGCAGCCAAGAAGATACAAGTTCCCTCCACTTT.

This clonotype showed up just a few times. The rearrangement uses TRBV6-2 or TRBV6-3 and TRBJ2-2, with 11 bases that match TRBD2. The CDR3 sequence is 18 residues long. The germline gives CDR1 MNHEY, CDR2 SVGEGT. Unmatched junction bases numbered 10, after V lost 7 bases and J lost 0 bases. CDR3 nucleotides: TGTGCCAGCACCCTAGCGGGGGGTCTTAGAACGAACACCGGGGAGCTGTTTTTT. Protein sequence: CASTLAGGLRTNTGELFF.

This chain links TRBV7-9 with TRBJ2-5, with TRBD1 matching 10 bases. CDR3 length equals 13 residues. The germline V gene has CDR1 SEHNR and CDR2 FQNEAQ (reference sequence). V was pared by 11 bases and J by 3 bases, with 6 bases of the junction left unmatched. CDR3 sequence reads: CAGGTGVKETQYF. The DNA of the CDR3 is TGTGCCGGAGGGACAGGGGTTAAAGAGACCCAGTACTTC.

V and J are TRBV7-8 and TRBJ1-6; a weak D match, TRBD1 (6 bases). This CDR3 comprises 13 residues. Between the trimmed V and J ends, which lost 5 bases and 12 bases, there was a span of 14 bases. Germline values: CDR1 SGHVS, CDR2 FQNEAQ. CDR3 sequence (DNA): TGTGCCAGCAGCGAACAGGGCAGGGGACCCCTCCACTTT. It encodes CASSEQGRGPLHF. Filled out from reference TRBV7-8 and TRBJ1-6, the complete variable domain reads GAGVSQSPRYKVAKRGQDVALRCDPISGHVSLFWYQQALGQGPEFLTYFQNEAQLDKSGLPSDRFFAERPEGSVSTLKIQRTQQEDSAVYLCASSEQGRGPLHFGNGTRLTVT.

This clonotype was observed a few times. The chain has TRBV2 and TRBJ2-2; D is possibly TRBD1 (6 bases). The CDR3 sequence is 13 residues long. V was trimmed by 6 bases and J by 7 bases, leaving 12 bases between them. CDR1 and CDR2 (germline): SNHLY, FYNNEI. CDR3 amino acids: CASREQGDGELFF. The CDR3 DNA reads TGTGCCAGCAGGGAACAGGGAGACGGGGAGCTGTTTTTT.

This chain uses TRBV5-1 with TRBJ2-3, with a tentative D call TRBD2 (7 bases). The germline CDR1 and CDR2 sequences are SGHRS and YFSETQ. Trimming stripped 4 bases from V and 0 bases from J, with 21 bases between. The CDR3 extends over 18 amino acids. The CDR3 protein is CASSQRRAAGASTDTQYF. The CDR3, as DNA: TGCGCCAGCAGCCAACGTCGTGCGGCGGGGGCGAGCACAGATACGCAGTATTTT.

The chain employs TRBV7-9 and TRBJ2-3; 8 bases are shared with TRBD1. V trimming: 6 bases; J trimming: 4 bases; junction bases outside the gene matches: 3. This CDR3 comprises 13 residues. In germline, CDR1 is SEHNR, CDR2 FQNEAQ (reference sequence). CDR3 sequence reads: CASRTGVADTQYF. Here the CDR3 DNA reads TGTGCCAGCAGGACAGGGGTGGCAGATACGCAGTATTTT.

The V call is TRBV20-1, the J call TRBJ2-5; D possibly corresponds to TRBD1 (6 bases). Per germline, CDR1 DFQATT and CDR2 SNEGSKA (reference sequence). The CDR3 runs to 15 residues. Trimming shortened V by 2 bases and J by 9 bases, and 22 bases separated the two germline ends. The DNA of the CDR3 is TGCAGTGCTAGAACGCCCATGGACACACCAGGGGCCCAGTACTTC. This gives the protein CSARTPMDTPGAQYF.

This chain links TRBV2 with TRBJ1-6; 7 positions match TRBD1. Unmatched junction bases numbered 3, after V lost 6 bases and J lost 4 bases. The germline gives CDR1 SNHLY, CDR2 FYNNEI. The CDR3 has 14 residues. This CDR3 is CASRPGQYNSPLHF. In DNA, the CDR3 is TGTGCCAGCAGACCGGGACAGTATAATTCACCCCTCCACTTT.

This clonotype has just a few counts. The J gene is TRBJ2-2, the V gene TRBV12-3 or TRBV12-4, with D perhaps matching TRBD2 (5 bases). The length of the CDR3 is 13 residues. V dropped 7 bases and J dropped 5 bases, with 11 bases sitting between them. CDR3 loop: CASIGTGTGELFF. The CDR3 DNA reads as TGTGCCAGCATCGGTACGGGGACCGGGGAGCTGTTTTTT.

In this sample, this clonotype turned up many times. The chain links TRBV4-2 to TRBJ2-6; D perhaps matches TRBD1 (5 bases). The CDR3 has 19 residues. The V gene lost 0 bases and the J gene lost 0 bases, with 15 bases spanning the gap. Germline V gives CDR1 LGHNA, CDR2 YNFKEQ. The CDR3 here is CASSQEAGSRASGANVLTF. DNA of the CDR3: TGTGCCAGCAGCCAAGAGGCAGGGTCCCGGGCCTCTGGGGCCAACGTCCTGACTTTC.

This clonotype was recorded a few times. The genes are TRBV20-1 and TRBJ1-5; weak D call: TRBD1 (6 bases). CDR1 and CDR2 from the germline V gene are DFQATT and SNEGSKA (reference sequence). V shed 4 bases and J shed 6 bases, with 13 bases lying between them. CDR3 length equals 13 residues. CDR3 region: CSATDSVGQPQHF. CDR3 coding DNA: TGCAGTGCTACGGACAGCGTGGGTCAGCCCCAGCATTTT.

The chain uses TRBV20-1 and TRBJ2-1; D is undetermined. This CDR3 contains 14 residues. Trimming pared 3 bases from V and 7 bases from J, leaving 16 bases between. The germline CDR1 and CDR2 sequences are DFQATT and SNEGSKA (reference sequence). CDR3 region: CSASIGRLRNEQFF. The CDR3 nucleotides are TGCAGTGCTAGTATCGGGCGCCTACGAAATGAGCAGTTCTTC.

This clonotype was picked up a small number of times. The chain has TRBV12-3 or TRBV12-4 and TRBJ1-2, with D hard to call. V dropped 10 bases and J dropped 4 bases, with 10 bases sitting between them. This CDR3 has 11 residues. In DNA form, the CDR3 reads TGTGCCACCCTGGCAGCCTATGGCTACACCTTC. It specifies CATLAAYGYTF.

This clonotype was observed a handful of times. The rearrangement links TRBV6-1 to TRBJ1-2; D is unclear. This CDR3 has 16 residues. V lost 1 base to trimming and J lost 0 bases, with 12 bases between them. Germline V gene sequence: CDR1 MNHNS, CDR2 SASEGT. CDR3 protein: CASSEGSGPANYGYTF. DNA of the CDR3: TGTGCCAGCAGTGAAGGGAGTGGGCCAGCTAACTATGGCTACACCTTC.

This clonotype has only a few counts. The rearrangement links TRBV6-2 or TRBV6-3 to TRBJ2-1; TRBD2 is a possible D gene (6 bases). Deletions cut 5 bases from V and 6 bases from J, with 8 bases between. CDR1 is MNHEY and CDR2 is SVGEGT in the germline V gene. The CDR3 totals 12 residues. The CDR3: CASSMGGNEQFF. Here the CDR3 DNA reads TGTGCCAGCAGTATGGGAGGCAATGAGCAGTTCTTC.

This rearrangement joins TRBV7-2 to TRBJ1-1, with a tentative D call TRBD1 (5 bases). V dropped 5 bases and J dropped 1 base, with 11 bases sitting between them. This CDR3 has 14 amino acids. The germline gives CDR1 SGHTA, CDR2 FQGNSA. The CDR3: CASSTGLPNTEAFF. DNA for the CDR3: TGTGCCAGCAGCACGGGACTGCCGAACACTGAAGCTTTCTTT. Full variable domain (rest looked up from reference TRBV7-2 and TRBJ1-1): GAGVSQSPSNKVTEKGKDVELRCDPISGHTALYWYRQSLGQGLEFLIYFQGNSAPDKSGLPSDRFSAERTGGSVSTLTIQRTQQEDSAVYLCASSTGLPNTEAFFGQGTRLTVV.

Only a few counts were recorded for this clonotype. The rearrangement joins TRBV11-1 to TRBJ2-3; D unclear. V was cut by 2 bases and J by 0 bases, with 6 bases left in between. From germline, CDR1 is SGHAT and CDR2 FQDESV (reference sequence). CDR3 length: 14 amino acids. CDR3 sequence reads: CASSLYPSTDTQYF. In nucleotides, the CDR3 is TGTGCCAGCAGCTTATATCCGAGCACAGATACGCAGTATTTT.

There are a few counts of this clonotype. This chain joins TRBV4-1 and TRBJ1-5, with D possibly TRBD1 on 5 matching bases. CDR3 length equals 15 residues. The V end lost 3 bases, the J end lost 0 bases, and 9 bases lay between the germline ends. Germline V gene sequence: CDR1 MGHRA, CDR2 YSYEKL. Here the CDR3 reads CASSHRQYSNQPQHF. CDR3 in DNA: TGCGCCAGCAGCCACCGACAGTATAGCAATCAGCCCCAGCATTTT.

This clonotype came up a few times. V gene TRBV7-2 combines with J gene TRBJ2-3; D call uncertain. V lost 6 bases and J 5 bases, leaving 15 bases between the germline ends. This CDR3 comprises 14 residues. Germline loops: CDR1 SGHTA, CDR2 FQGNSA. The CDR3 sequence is CASSLPFRVDTQYF. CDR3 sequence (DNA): TGTGCCAGCAGTCTTCCATTCCGGGTAGATACGCAGTATTTT.

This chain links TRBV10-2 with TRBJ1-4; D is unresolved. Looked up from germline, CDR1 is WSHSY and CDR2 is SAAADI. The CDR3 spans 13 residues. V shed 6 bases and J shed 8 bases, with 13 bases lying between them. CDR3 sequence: CASRGSGVEKLFF. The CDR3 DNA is TGCGCCAGCAGAGGGAGTGGTGTGGAAAAACTGTTTTTT.

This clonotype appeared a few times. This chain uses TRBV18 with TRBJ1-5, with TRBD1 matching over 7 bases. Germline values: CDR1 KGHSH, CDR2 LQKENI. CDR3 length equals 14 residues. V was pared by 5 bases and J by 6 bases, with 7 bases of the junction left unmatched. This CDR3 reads CASSFDRESQPQHF. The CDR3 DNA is TGTGCCAGCTCATTCGACAGGGAGAGTCAGCCCCAGCATTTT.

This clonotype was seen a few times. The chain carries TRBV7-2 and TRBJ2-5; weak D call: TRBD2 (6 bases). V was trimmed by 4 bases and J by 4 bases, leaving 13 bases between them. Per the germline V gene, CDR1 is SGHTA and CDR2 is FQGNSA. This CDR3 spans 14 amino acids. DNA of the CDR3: TGTGCCAGCAGCTGGGGCCTGGGGGGAGAGACCCAGTACTTC. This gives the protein CASSWGLGGETQYF.

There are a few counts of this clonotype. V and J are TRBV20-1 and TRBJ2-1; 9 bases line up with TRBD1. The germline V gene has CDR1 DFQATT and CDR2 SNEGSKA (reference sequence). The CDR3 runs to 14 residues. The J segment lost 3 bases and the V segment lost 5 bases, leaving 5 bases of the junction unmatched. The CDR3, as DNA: TGCAGTGCTCGGGACAGGGTATTCTACAATGAGCAGTTCTTC. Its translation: CSARDRVFYNEQFF.

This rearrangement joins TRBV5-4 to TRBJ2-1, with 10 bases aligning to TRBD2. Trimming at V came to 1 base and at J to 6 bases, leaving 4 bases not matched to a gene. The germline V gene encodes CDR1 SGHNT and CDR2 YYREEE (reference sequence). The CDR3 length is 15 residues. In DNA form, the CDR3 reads TGTGCCAGCAGCTTGACAGCGGGGGGGCGCAATGAGCAGTTCTTC. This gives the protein CASSLTAGGRNEQFF.

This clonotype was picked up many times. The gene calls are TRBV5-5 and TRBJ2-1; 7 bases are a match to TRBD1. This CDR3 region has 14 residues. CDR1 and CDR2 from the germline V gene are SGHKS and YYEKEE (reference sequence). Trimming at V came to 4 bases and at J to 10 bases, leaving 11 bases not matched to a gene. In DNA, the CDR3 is TGTGCCAGCAGCCCGCCCCACGGACAGGAGGAGCAGTTCTTC. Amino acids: CASSPPHGQEEQFF.